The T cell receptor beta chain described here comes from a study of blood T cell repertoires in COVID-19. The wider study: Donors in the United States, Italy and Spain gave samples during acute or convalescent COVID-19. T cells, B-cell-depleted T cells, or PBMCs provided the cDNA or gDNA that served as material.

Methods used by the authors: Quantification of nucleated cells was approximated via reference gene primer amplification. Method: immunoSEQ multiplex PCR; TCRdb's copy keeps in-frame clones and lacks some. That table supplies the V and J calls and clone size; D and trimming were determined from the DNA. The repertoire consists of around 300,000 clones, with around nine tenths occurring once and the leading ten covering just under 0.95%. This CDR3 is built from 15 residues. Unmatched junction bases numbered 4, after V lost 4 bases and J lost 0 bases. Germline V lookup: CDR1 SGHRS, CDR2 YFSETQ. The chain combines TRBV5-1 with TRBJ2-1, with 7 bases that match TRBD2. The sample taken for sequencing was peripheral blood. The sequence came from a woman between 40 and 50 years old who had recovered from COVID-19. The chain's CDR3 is CASSPGTTSYNEQFF. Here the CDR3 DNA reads TGCGCCAGCAGCCCCGGGACTACCTCCTACAATGAGCAGTTCTTC.